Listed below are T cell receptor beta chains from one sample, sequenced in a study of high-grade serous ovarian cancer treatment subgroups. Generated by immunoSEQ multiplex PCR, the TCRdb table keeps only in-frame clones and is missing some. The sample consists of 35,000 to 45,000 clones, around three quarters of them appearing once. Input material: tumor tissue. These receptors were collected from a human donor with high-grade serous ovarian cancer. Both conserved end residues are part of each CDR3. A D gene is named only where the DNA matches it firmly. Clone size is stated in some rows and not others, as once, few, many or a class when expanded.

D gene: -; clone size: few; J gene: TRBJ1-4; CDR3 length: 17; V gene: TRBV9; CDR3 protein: CASSVGLGPQSGEKLFF; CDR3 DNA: TGTGCCAGCAGCGTAGGGTTGGGACCCCAGTCGGGGGAAAAACTGTTTTTT
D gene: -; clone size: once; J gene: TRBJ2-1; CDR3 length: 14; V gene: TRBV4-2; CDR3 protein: CASSQVEQYNEQFF; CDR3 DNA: TGTGCCAGCAGCCAAGTGGAACAGTACAATGAGCAGTTCTTC
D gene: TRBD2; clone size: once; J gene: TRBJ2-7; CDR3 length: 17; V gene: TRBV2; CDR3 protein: CASSGRWVAGSPGEQYF; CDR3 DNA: TGTGCCAGCAGTGGGCGTTGGGTAGCGGGCTCGCCTGGGGAGCAGTACTTC
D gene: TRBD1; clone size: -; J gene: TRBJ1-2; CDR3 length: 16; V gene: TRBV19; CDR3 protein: CASSIPTRGVRYGYTF; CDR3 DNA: TGTGCCAGTAGTATCCCGACCAGGGGGGTTCGATATGGCTACACCTTC
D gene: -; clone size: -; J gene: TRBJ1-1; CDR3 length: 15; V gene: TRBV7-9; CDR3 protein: CASSPNTGFGTEAFF; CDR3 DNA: TGTGCCAGCAGCCCCAACACAGGGTTTGGCACTGAAGCTTTCTTT
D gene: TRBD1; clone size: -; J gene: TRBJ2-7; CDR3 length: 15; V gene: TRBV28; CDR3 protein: CASSSPGGVSYEQYF; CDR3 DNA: TGTGCCAGCAGTTCCCCAGGGGGAGTTTCCTACGAGCAGTACTTC
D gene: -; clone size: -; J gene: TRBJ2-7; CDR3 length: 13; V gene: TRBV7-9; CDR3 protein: CASSTVLSYEQYF; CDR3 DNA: TGTGCCAGCAGCACCGTCCTCTCCTACGAGCAGTACTTC
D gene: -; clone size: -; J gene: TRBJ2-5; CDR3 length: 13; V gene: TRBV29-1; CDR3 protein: CSVDILYQETQYF; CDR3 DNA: TGCAGCGTGGACATATTGTACCAAGAGACCCAGTACTTC
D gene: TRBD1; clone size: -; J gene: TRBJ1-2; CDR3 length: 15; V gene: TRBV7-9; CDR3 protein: CASSLIRGENYGYTF; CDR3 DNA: TGTGCCAGCAGCTTGATCAGGGGGGAGAACTATGGCTACACCTTC
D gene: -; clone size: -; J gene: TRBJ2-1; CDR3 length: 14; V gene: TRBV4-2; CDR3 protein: CASSQLGLQNEQFF; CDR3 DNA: TGTGCCAGCAGCCAACTCGGGCTCCAGAATGAGCAGTTCTTC
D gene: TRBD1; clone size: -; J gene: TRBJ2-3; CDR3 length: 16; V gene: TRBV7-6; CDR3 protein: CASSYLLTGGADTQYF; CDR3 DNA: TGTGCCAGCAGCTACCTCTTAACAGGGGGCGCAGATACGCAGTATTTT
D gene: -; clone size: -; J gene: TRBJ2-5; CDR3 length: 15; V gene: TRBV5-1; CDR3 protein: CASSLEGYNRETQYF; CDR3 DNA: TGCGCCAGCAGCTTGGAGGGGTATAACAGAGAGACCCAGTACTTC
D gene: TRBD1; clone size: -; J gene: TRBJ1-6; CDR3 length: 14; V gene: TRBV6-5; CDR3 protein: CASSPDRGRSPLHF; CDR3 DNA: TGTGCCAGCAGCCCGGACAGGGGGCGGTCACCCCTCCACTTT
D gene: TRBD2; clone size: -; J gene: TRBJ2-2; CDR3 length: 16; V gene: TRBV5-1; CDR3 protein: CASSLWLAGGSGELFF; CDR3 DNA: TGCGCCAGCAGCTTGTGGCTAGCGGGAGGATCCGGGGAGCTGTTTTTT
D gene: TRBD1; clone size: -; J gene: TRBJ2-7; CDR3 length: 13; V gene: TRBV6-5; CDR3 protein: CASSHRGQGEQYF; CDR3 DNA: TGTGCCAGCAGCCACAGGGGGCAGGGCGAGCAGTACTTC
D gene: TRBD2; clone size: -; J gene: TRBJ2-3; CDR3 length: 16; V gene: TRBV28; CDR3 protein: CASSLLRTSGTDTQYF; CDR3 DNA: TGTGCCAGCAGTCTACTAAGGACTAGCGGCACAGATACGCAGTATTTT
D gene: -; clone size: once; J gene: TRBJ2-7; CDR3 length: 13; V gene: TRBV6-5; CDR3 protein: CASGPGSSYEQYF; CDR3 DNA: TGTGCCAGCGGCCCCGGGAGCTCCTACGAGCAGTACTTC
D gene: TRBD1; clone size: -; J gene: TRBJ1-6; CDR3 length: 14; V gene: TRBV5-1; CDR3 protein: CASSLQGYNSPLHF; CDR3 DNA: TGCGCCAGCAGCTTACAGGGGTATAATTCACCCCTCCACTTT
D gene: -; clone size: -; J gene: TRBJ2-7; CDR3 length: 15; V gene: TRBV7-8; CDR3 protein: CASSPLSGAAYEQYF; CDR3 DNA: TGTGCCAGCAGCCCCCTTAGCGGAGCAGCCTACGAGCAGTACTTC
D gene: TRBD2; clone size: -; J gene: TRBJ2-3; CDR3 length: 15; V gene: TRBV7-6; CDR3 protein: CASSPSGTGGDTQYF; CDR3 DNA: TGTGCCAGCAGCCCCAGCGGGACTGGTGGAGATACGCAGTATTTT
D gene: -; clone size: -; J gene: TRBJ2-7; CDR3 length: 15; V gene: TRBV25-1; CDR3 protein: CASSAPQGRDYEQYF; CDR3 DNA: TGTGCCAGCAGTGCCCCTCAGGGACGAGACTACGAGCAGTACTTC
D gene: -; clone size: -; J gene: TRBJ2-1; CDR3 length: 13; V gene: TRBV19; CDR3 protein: CASNRNGVNEQFF; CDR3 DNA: TGTGCCAGTAACCGAAATGGGGTCAATGAGCAGTTCTTC
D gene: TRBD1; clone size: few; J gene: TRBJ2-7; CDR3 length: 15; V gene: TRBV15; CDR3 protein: CATSRGTGISYEQYF; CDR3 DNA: TGTGCCACCAGCAGGGGGACAGGAATCTCCTACGAGCAGTACTTC
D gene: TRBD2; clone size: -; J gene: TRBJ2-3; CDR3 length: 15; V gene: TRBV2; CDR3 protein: CATTPLAASTDTQYF; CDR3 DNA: TGTGCCACCACCCCACTAGCGGCTAGCACAGATACGCAGTATTTT
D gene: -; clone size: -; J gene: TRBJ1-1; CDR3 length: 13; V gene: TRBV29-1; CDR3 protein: CSVLDSLNTEAFF; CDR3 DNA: TGCAGCGTACTCGACAGTCTGAACACTGAAGCTTTCTTT
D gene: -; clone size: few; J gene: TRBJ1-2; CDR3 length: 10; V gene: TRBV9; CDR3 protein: CAAGDYGYTF; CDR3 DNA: TGTGCCGCTGGGGACTATGGCTACACCTTC
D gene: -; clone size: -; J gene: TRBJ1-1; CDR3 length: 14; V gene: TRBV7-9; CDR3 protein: CASSLGGLNTEAFF; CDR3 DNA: TGTGCCAGCAGCTTGGGGGGGCTGAACACTGAAGCTTTCTTT
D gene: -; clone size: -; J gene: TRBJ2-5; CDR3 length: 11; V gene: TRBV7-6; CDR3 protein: CASSQQETQYF; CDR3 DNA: TGTGCCAGCAGTCAGCAAGAGACCCAGTACTTC
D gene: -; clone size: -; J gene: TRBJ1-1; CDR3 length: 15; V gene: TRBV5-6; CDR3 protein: CASSLGGGANTEAFF; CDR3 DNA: TGTGCCAGCAGCTTGGGTGGGGGCGCGAACACTGAAGCTTTCTTT
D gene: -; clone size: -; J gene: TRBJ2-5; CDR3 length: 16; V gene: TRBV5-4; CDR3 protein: CASSAGDIEVTETQYF; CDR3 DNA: TGTGCCAGCAGCGCGGGGGACATAGAAGTGACGGAGACCCAGTACTTC
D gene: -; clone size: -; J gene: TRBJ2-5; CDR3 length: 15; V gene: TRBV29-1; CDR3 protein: CSAEPDTGGQETQYF; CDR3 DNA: TGCAGCGCAGAGCCGGACACCGGCGGCCAAGAGACCCAGTACTTC
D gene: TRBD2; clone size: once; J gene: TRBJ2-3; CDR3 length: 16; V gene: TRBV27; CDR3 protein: CASSAYSGRRTDTQYF; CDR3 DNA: TGTGCCAGCAGTGCCTATAGCGGGAGGAGAACAGATACGCAGTATTTT
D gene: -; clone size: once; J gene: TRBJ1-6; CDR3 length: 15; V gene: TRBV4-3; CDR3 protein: CASSQGGGDGSPLHF; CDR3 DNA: TGCGCCAGCAGCCAGGGTGGGGGGGACGGTTCACCCCTCCACTTT
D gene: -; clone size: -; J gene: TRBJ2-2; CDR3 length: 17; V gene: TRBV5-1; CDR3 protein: CASSPVTVDSYTGELFF; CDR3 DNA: TGCGCCAGCAGCCCAGTGACAGTCGATTCGTACACCGGGGAGCTGTTTTTT
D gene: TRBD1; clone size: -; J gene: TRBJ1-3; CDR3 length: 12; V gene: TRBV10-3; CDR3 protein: CAIRDRGNTIYF; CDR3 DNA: TGTGCCATCAGGGACAGGGGAAACACCATATATTTT
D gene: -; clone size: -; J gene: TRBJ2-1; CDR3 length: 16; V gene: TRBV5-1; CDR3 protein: CASSLAYRADYNEQFF; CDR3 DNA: TGCGCCAGCAGCTTGGCCTACCGGGCAGATTACAATGAGCAGTTCTTC
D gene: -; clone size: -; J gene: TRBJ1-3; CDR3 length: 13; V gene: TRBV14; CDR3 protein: CASSLSPGNTIYF; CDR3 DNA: TGTGCCAGCAGCCTAAGTCCTGGAAACACCATATATTTT
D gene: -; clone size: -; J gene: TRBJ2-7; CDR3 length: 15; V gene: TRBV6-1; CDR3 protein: CASSELSALGYEQYF; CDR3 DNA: TGTGCCAGCAGTGAACTGTCGGCGCTCGGCTACGAGCAGTACTTC
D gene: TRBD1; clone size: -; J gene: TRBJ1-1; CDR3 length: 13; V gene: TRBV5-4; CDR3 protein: CASSRTGNTEAFF; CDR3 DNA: TGTGCCAGCAGCCGGACAGGGAACACTGAAGCTTTCTTT
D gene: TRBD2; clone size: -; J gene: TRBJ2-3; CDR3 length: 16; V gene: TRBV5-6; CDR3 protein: CASSLVPSGITDTQYF; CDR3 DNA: TGTGCCAGCAGCTTGGTCCCTAGCGGTATCACAGATACGCAGTATTTT
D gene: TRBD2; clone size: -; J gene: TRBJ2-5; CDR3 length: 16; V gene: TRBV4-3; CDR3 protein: CASSQLAGGGQETQYF; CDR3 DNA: TGCGCCAGCAGCCAACTAGCGGGAGGGGGTCAAGAGACCCAGTACTTC
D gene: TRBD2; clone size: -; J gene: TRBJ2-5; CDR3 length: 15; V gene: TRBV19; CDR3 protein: CASSITGTSAETQYF; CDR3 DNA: TGTGCCAGTAGTATTACTGGGACTAGCGCTGAGACCCAGTACTTC
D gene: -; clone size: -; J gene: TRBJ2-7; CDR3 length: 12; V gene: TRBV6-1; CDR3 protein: CASERGGNEQYF; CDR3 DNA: TGTGCCAGCGAAAGGGGGGGCAACGAGCAGTACTTC
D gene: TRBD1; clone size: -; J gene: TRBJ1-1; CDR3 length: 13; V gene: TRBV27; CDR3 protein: CASSLKGTVEAFF; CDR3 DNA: TGTGCCAGCAGTTTGAAGGGGACAGTTGAAGCTTTCTTT
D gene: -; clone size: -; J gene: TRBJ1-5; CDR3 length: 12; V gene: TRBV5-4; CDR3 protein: CASGLLQGKKHF; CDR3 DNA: TGTGCCAGCGGCCTCCTTCAGGGGAAGAAGCATTTT
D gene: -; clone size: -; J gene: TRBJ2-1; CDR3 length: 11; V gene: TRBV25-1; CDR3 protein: CASSEGTVQFF; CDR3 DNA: TGTGCCAGCAGTGAGGGGACTGTGCAGTTCTTC
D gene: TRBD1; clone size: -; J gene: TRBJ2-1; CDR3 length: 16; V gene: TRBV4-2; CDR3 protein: CASSRTLGQEYNEQFF; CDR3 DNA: TGTGCCAGCAGCCGGACTTTAGGACAGGAGTACAATGAGCAGTTCTTC
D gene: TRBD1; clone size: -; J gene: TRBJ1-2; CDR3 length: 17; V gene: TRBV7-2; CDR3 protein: CASGLPGQAYLSYGYTF; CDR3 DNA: TGTGCCAGCGGGCTCCCGGGACAGGCCTACCTTTCGTATGGCTACACCTTC
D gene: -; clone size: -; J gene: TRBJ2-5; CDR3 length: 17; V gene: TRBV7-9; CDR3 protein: CASSLLQGGVFRETQYF; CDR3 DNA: TGTGCCAGCAGCTTACTACAGGGAGGGGTTTTCAGAGAGACCCAGTACTTC
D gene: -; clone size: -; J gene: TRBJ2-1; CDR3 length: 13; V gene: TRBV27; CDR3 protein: CASLGLLNNEQFF; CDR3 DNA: TGTGCCAGCTTGGGACTTCTCAACAATGAGCAGTTCTTC
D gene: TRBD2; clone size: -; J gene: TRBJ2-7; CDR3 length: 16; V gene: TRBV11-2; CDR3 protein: CASTWTGREETYEQYF; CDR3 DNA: TGTGCCAGCACCTGGACTGGGCGGGAGGAAACCTACGAGCAGTACTTC